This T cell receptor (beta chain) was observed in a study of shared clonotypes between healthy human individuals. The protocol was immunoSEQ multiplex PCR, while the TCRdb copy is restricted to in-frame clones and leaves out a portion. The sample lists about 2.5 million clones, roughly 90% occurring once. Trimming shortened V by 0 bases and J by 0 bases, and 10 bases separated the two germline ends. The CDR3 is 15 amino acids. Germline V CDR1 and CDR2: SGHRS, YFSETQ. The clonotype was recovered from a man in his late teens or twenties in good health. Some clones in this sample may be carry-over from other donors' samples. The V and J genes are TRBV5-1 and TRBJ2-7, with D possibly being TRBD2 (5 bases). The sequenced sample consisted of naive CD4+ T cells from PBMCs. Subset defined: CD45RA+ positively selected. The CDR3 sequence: CASSLGQLASYEQYF. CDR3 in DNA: TGCGCCAGCAGCTTGGGGCAGCTAGCCTCCTACGAGCAGTACTTC.